This T cell receptor (beta chain) was sequenced for a study of T-cell memory formation after mild COVID-19. J gave up 4 bases and V 1 base, and 8 bases lay outside the gene matches. This CDR3 is built from 18 residues. Germline CDR1 reads SGHTA; CDR2 reads FQGTGA. This clonotype was detected a few times. TCRdb passed the 5' RACE reads through MiXCR, listing each CDR3 protein once. The sample has tens of thousands of distinct CDR3 sequences, about 6.1% seen once. The chain recombines TRBV7-3 with TRBJ2-2; 11 bases fit TRBD2. Material: PBMCs or a T cell subset sorted from them (not recorded which). The sequence came from an adult who had mild COVID-19 (a few samples of this study predate the infection). Cell type and time point are not known. The CDR3 DNA sequence: TGTGCCAGCAGCTTAAACCCGACTAGCGGGACGGCCACCGGGGAGCTGTTTTTT. The encoded protein is CASSLNPTSGTATGELFF.